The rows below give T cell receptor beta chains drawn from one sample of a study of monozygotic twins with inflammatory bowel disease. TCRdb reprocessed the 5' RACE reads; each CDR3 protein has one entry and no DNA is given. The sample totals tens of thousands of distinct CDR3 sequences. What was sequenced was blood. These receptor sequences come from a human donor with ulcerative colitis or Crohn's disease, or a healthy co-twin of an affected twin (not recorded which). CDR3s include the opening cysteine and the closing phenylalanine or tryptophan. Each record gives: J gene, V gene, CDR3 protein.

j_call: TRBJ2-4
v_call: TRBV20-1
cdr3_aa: CSARVAKNIQYF

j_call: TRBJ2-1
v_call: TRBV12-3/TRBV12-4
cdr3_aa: CASSPQGIGYEQFF

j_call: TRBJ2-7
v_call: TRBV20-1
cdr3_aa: CSAYSRDRGAYEQYF

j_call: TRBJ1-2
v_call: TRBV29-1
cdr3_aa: CSVEVTAAYGYTF

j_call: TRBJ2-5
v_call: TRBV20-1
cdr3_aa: CSAINPSAQETQYF

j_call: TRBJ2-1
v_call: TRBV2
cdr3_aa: CASRPGQGNNEQFF

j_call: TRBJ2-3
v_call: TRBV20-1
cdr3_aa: CSARDGGKDTQYF

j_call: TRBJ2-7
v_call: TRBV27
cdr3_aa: CASSPQGLARYEQYF

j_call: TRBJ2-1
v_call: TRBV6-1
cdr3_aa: CASIKGREYNEQFF

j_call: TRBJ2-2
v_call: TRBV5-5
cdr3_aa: CASSNTQGGPNTGELFF

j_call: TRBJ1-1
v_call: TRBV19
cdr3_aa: CASSKGLNTEAFF

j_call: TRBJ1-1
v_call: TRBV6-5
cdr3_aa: CASSYSGSIEAFF

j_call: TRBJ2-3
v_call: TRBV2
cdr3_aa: CASGREVTDTQYF